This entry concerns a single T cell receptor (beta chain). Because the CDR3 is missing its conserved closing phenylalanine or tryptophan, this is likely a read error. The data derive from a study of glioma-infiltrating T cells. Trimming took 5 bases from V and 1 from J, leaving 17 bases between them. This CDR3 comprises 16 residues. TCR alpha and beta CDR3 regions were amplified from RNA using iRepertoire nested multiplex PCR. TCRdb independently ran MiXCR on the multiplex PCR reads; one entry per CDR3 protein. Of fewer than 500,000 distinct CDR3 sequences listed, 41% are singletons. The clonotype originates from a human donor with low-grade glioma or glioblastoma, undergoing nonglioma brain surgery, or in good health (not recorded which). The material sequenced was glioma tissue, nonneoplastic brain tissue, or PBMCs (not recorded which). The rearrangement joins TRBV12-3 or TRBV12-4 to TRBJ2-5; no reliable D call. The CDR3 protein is CASSTPRATFQETQYY. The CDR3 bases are TGTGCCAGCAGTACCCCCCGGGCCACTTTCCAAGAGACCCAGTACTAC.